The rows below give T cell receptor beta chains drawn from one sample of a study of T-cell memory formation after mild COVID-19. TCRdb recomputed calls from the 5' RACE reads with MiXCR, one row per CDR3 protein. Among 350,000 or so distinct CDR3 sequences, around a fifth were seen once, and the ten largest hold roughly an eighth. Source material: PBMCs or a T cell subset sorted from them (not recorded which). The source is an adult woman who had mild COVID-19 (a few samples of this study predate the infection). Cell type and time point are not known. CDR3s include the opening cysteine and the closing phenylalanine or tryptophan. D genes are given only for firm matches. The size of a clone is reported for some rows only, either as once, few or many, or as a class for expanded clones.

D,size,J,V,CDR3,DNA
TRBD2,.,TRBJ2-3,TRBV14,CASSRNSGGAVDTQYF,TGTGCCAGCAGCCGCAATAGCGGGGGGGCCGTAGATACGCAGTATTTT
TRBD1,.,TRBJ1-4,TRBV4-1,CASSQGGQTNEKLFF,TGCGCCAGCAGCCAAGGGGGACAGACTAATGAAAAACTGTTTTTT
.,many,TRBJ2-7,TRBV5-5,CASSLEGTPRLSYEQYF,TGTGCCAGCAGCTTGGAGGGGACCCCTAGACTATCCTACGAGCAGTACTTC
.,.,TRBJ2-3,TRBV27,CASSYLRLAIRLPPTDTQYF,TGTGCCAGCAGCTATTTGAGATTAGCGATCCGACTCCCCCCCACAGATACGCAGTATTTT
TRBD1,.,TRBJ1-4,TRBV6-4,CASSPGQNNEKLFF,TGTGCCAGCAGTCCGGGACAGAATAATGAAAAACTGTTTTTT
.,.,TRBJ1-2,TRBV19,CASSSPGLHSYGYTF,TGTGCCAGTAGCTCCCCGGGACTCCATTCCTATGGCTACACCTTC
.,.,TRBJ1-2,TRBV20-1,CSARSGDYGYTF,TGCAGTGCTAGATCAGGGGACTATGGCTACACCTTC
TRBD1,.,TRBJ2-3,TRBV7-9,CASRPYSRDRGLDTQYF,TGTGCCAGCAGGCCTTACTCCCGGGACAGGGGGCTGGATACGCAGTATTTT
.,few,TRBJ1-4,TRBV20-1,CSARDPNEKLFF,TGCAGTGCTAGAGACCCGAATGAAAAACTGTTTTTT
TRBD2,.,TRBJ2-7,TRBV4-2,CASSQAGLAGSSYEQYF,TGTGCCAGCAGCCAAGCCGGACTAGCGGGGAGCTCCTACGAGCAGTACTTC
.,few,TRBJ2-3,TRBV4-3,CASSQEGGHGADTQYF,TGCGCCAGCAGCCAAGAAGGCGGGCATGGGGCAGATACGCAGTATTTT
.,.,TRBJ1-2,TRBV18,CASSPAGTLLRAYGYTF,TGTGCCAGCTCACCTGCCGGGACCTTACTCCGAGCCTATGGCTACACCTTC
.,.,TRBJ2-1,TRBV27,CASSLVSRGNEQFF,TGTGCCAGCAGTTTAGTGTCCAGGGGCAATGAGCAGTTCTTC
TRBD1,.,TRBJ2-7,TRBV2,CATSRDSGSYEQYF,TGTGCCACCTCCCGGGACAGTGGCTCCTACGAGCAGTACTTC
TRBD1,.,TRBJ1-1,TRBV27,CATSGQGRTEAFF,TGTGCCACCTCCGGACAGGGCAGGACTGAAGCTTTCTTT
.,once,TRBJ2-1,TRBV10-3,CAISGRLNNEQFF,TGTGCCATCAGTGGGCGGCTAAACAATGAGCAGTTCTTC
TRBD2,.,TRBJ2-3,TRBV9,CASSVGSTSGTTDTQYF,TGTGCCAGCAGCGTAGGGTCGACTAGCGGGACGACAGATACGCAGTATTTT
TRBD2,few,TRBJ2-1,TRBV9,CASSVTGLAGVGARYNEQFF,TGTGCCAGCAGCGTAACGGGGCTAGCGGGAGTCGGAGCCAGGTACAATGAGCAGTTCTTC
.,many,TRBJ2-5,TRBV10-3,CAISRRQDQETQYF,TGTGCCATCAGTCGAAGACAGGACCAAGAGACCCAGTACTTC
.,many,TRBJ1-2,TRBV29-1,CSVAQGRDYGYTF,TGCAGCGTTGCGCAGGGGAGAGACTATGGCTACACCTTC
TRBD1,few,TRBJ1-2,TRBV29-1,CSAEVGQGDGYTF,TGCAGCGCCGAGGTCGGACAGGGCGATGGCTACACCTTC
.,.,TRBJ2-7,TRBV24-1,CATSDFCHYEQYF,TGTGCCACCAGTGATTTCTGCCACTACGAGCAGTACTTC
TRBD2,.,TRBJ2-1,TRBV5-4,CASSLDGGAGGEQFF,TGTGCCAGCAGCTTAGATGGGGGAGCGGGAGGTGAGCAGTTCTTC
TRBD1,.,TRBJ2-3,TRBV5-1,CASSLDPSGQGAATQYF,TGCGCCAGCAGCTTGGACCCCTCGGGACAGGGGGCTGCTACGCAGTATTTT
.,.,TRBJ1-4,TRBV11-2,CASSTKTGLGNEKLFF,TGTGCCAGCAGCACGAAGACAGGTTTAGGTAATGAAAAACTGTTTTTT
.,few,TRBJ2-7,TRBV6-5,CASSGGREQYF,TGTGCCAGCAGCGGGGGGCGCGAGCAGTACTTC
.,few,TRBJ2-3,TRBV2,CASSETPGTQYF,TGTGCCAGCAGTGAGACACCGGGAACGCAGTATTTT
TRBD1,.,TRBJ2-3,TRBV4-2,CASSQVGQEADTQYF,TGTGCCAGCAGCCAAGTGGGACAGGAGGCAGATACGCAGTATTTT
.,.,TRBJ1-1,TRBV30,CAWSMQYEAFF,TGTGCCTGGAGTATGCAGTATGAAGCTTTCTTT
TRBD2,.,TRBJ2-5,TRBV6-5,CATLGGLATETQYF,TGTGCCACCCTTGGAGGACTAGCGACAGAGACCCAGTACTTC
.,.,TRBJ1-6,TRBV19,CASSTQGRGSPLHF,TGTGCCAGTAGTACTCAGGGAAGGGGGTCACCCCTCCACTTT
.,.,TRBJ1-1,TRBV6-5,CASSSVAGWNTEAFF,TGTGCCAGCAGTTCCGTAGCTGGGTGGAACACTGAAGCTTTCTTT
TRBD1,few,TRBJ2-3,TRBV5-1,CASSLMGQGVMDTQYF,TGCGCCAGCAGCTTGATGGGACAGGGGGTCATGGATACGCAGTATTTT
TRBD1,few,TRBJ1-5,TRBV18,CASSQIQKGASNQPQHF,TGTGCCAGCTCACAGATCCAAAAGGGGGCGAGCAATCAGCCCCAGCATTTT
TRBD1,.,TRBJ2-7,TRBV20-1,CSASAPGGYEQYF,TGCAGTGCTAGTGCCCCAGGGGGCTACGAGCAGTACTTC
.,many,TRBJ2-3,TRBV12-3/TRBV12-4,CASSFDSTDTQYF,TGTGCCAGCAGTTTTGATTCTACAGATACGCAGTATTTT
.,few,TRBJ2-5,TRBV5-1,CASSVGQQTSGQETQYF,TGCGCCAGCAGCGTGGGGCAGCAGACTTCCGGCCAAGAGACCCAGTACTTC
.,.,TRBJ2-1,TRBV7-9,CASIGVSNEQFF,TGTGCCAGCATCGGGGTTTCCAATGAGCAGTTCTTC
TRBD1,medium-sized,TRBJ1-5,TRBV9,CASSPGQGHQPQHF,TGTGCCAGCAGCCCCGGACAGGGGCATCAGCCCCAGCATTTT
.,.,TRBJ1-2,TRBV4-1,CASSQDAYSLGTNYGYTF,TGCGCCAGCAGCCAGGATGCATACAGCCTTGGGACGAACTATGGCTACACCTTC
.,.,TRBJ2-1,TRBV7-9,CASSPQVVGSSYNEQFF,TGTGCCAGCAGCCCCCAGGTGGTAGGGAGCTCCTACAATGAGCAGTTCTTC
.,.,TRBJ1-5,TRBV12-3/TRBV12-4,CASSQLQPSNQPQHF,TGTGCCAGCAGTCAACTACAGCCTAGCAATCAGCCCCAGCATTTT
.,few,TRBJ1-3,TRBV9,CASSVAGSDVSGNTIYF,TGTGCCAGCAGCGTGGCGGGGTCCGATGTCTCTGGAAACACCATATATTTT
TRBD1,.,TRBJ1-6,TRBV30,CACPGQGNSPLHF,TGTGCCTGCCCGGGACAGGGAAATTCACCCCTCCACTTT
TRBD2,once,TRBJ2-7,TRBV27,CASSLAAERYEQYF,TGTGCCAGCTCACTAGCGGCAGAACGCTACGAGCAGTACTTC
.,.,TRBJ2-7,TRBV4-1,CASSEVGGPYEQYF,TGCGCCAGCAGCGAGGTTGGGGGGCCCTACGAGCAGTACTTC